The 30 T cell receptor beta chains below all came from one sample that was sequenced in a study of cytomegalovirus exposure and HLA in healthy donors. Primers: 60 Vbeta forward and 13 Jbeta reverse. This table comes from immunoSEQ multiplex PCR, and its TCRdb copy is limited to in-frame clones, with some not included. The data show some 130,000 clones, with about 78% seen just once and roughly 2.7% held by the top ten. The sample comprised PBMCs. The receptors come from a human donor in good health.

The chain recombines TRBV4-2 with TRBJ1-2; weak D call: TRBD1 (6 bases). Germline CDR1 is LGHNA and CDR2 is YNFKEQ. Trimming shortened V by 2 bases and J by 3 bases, and 16 bases separated the two germline ends. This CDR3 has 16 residues. CDR3 sequence (DNA): TGTGCCAGCAGCCAAACGGGGGGGGGCCGGGACTATGGCTACACCTTC. This translates into CASSQTGGGRDYGYTF.

V usage is TRBV7-3 and J usage is TRBJ2-2, with D perhaps matching TRBD1 (5 bases). The CDR3 is 13 residues long. CDR1 is SGHTA and CDR2 is FQGTGA in the germline V gene. V was pared by 5 bases and J by 6 bases, with 10 bases between. Written as DNA, the CDR3 is TGTGCCAGCAGCAGACAGTATCCCGGGGAGCTGTTTTTT. Protein product: CASSRQYPGELFF.

The V call is TRBV7-6, the J call TRBJ2-5; 7 bases line up with TRBD1. Looked up from germline, CDR1 is SGHVS and CDR2 is FNYEAQ. This CDR3 is 15 amino acids long. The J segment lost 1 base and the V segment lost 1 base, leaving 3 bases of the junction unmatched. The DNA for the CDR3 is TGTGCCAGCAGCTTAGGGACAGGACGCCAAGAGACCCAGTACTTC. Its protein product is CASSLGTGRQETQYF.

This chain uses TRBV18 with TRBJ2-7; D perhaps matches TRBD2 (7 bases). This CDR3 is 14 amino acids long. Trimming cost V 3 bases and J 5 bases, with 14 bases left between them. CDR1 is KGHSH, CDR2 LQKENI, per germline. The chain's CDR3 is CASSPGGLIDEQYF. CDR3 nucleotide sequence: TGTGCCAGCTCACCCGGGGGGCTAATCGACGAGCAGTACTTC.

The J gene is TRBJ1-5, the V gene TRBV6-5; 8 positions agree with TRBD1. The V gene's germline CDR1 is MNHEY and CDR2 SVGAGI. V lost 5 bases and J lost 2; bases outside the gene matches: 5. The CDR3 extends over 15 amino acids. The CDR3 nucleotides are TGTGCCAGCAGTGCGGCGACAGGGGGCAATCAGCCCCAGCATTTT. Translation gives CASSAATGGNQPQHF.

Concerning this clone itself: Other DNA sequences from this sample encode an identical CDR3 as well. The chain couples TRBV6-5 to TRBJ1-2; weak D call: TRBD1 (5 bases). Per the germline V gene, CDR1 is MNHEY and CDR2 is SVGAGI. The length of the CDR3 is 13 residues. V was pared by 6 bases and J by 2 bases, with 10 bases between. This CDR3 is CASSQTANYGYTF. The CDR3 DNA reads TGTGCCAGCAGCCAGACAGCAAACTATGGCTACACCTTC.

The chain recombines TRBV6-1 with TRBJ2-5; 9 bases are shared with TRBD2. This CDR3 comprises 17 residues. After removal of 2 bases from V and 4 bases from J, the junction contained 11 bases not matched to a gene. The germline V gene has CDR1 MNHNS and CDR2 SASEGT. CDR3 loop: CASSERLAGGSSETQYF. The CDR3, as DNA: TGTGCCAGCAGTGAAAGGTTGGCGGGAGGGTCGTCAGAGACCCAGTACTTC.

The chain couples TRBV2 to TRBJ2-2; TRBD2 matches 13 bases. The germline CDR1 and CDR2 sequences are SNHLY and FYNNEI. V lost 7 bases and J lost 6; bases outside the gene matches: 5. The CDR3 length is 15 residues. The CDR3 is CASNQLAGGPGELFF. In DNA form, the CDR3 reads TGTGCCAGCAATCAACTAGCGGGGGGGCCCGGGGAGCTGTTTTTT.

V is TRBV14 and J is TRBJ1-1; a possible D gene is TRBD1 (6 bases). The CDR3 has 14 amino acids. The germline V gene has CDR1 SGHDN and CDR2 FVKESK. V was trimmed by 4 bases and J by 2 bases, leaving 11 bases between them. CDR3 DNA sequence: TGTGCCAGCAGCCTGACAGGCCTCAACACTGAAGCTTTCTTT. Amino acid sequence: CASSLTGLNTEAFF.

This clone was seen a few times. The rearrangement uses TRBV6-5 and TRBJ1-2; D possibly corresponds to TRBD1 (6 bases). The CDR3 totals 14 residues. Germline CDR1 MNHEY, CDR2 SVGAGI. The V gene lost 5 bases and the J gene lost 0 bases, with 10 bases spanning the gap. CDR3 DNA: TGTGCCAGCAGTGTGGGGACAACTAACTATGGCTACACCTTC. Translation gives CASSVGTTNYGYTF.

The chain combines TRBV7-2 with TRBJ2-7; no definite D call. The CDR3 is 14 residues long. Germline assignment: CDR1 SGHTA and CDR2 FQGNSA. V lost 5 bases to trimming and J lost 0 bases, with 11 bases between them. CDR3 residues: CASSNLGPSYEQYF. The DNA of the CDR3 is TGTGCCAGCAGCAACCTAGGCCCCTCCTACGAGCAGTACTTC.

This chain links TRBV9 with TRBJ1-3, with D uncertain. CDR3 length: 14 amino acids. V shed 7 bases and J shed 0 bases, with 11 bases lying between them. CDR1 is SGDLS and CDR2 is YYNGEE in the germline V gene. CDR3 nucleotide sequence: TGTGCCAGCTCCCTACTGAGCTCTGGAAACACCATATATTTT. Encoded protein: CASSLLSSGNTIYF. The variable domain in full, completed from reference TRBV9 and TRBJ1-3, reads DSGVTQTPKHLITATGQRVTLRCSPRSGDLSVYWYQQSLDQGLQFLIQYYNGEERAKGNILERFSAQQFPDLHSELNLSSLELGDSALYFCASSLLSSGNTIYFGEGSWLTVV.

V usage is TRBV15 and J usage is TRBJ1-2, with unresolved D. Germline V lookup: CDR1 LNHNV, CDR2 YYDKDF (reference sequence). The CDR3 covers 14 residues. The V gene lost 5 bases and the J gene lost 4 bases, with 14 bases spanning the gap. CDR3 coding DNA: TGTGCCACCAGCCTTGAGGGCCGGGCCTATGGCTACACCTTC. The encoded protein is CATSLEGRAYGYTF.

This chain connects TRBV5-1 to TRBJ1-1, with D uncertain. CDR3 length: 13 amino acids. Trimming removed 4 bases at V and 0 bases at J, with 7 bases between. The germline CDR1 and CDR2 sequences are SGHRS and YFSETQ. The CDR3 nucleotides read TGCGCCAGCAGCCTTGACATGAACACTGAAGCTTTCTTT. It is translated as CASSLDMNTEAFF. Looking up the rest from reference TRBV5-1 and TRBJ1-1 gives the full variable domain: KAGVTQTPRYLIKTRGQQVTLSCSPISGHRSVSWYQQTPGQGLQFLFEYFSETQRNKGNFPGRFSGRQFSNSRSEMNVSTLELGDSALYLCASSLDMNTEAFFGQGTRLTVV.

This rearrangement joins TRBV6-4 to TRBJ2-3, with D perhaps matching TRBD2 (5 bases). The CDR3 runs to 15 residues. With 0 bases removed from V and 3 bases from J, the gap between germline ends came to 10 bases. Germline-derived CDR1 and CDR2 are MRHNA and SNTAGT. CDR3 in amino acids: CASSDSTSATDTQYF. The DNA of the CDR3 is TGTGCCAGCAGTGACTCTACTAGTGCTACAGATACGCAGTATTTT.

This clone appeared a few times. This chain joins TRBV19 and TRBJ1-1, with TRBD1 identical over 9 bases. In germline, CDR1 is LNHDA, CDR2 SQIVND (reference sequence). The CDR3 is 17 residues long. V lost 3 bases and J lost 1; bases outside the gene matches: 9. The CDR3 sequence: CASSMDRGQVWNTEAFF. CDR3 nucleotide sequence: TGTGCCAGTAGTATGGACAGGGGACAGGTATGGAACACTGAAGCTTTCTTT.

The chain is built from TRBV6-1 and TRBJ1-1, with D unresolved. Between the trimmed V and J ends, which lost 2 bases and 3 bases, there was a span of 7 bases. The CDR3 consists of 13 residues. From germline, CDR1 is MNHNS and CDR2 SASEGT. This chain's CDR3 is CASSETGDTEAFF. In DNA form, the CDR3 reads TGTGCCAGCAGTGAAACCGGGGACACTGAAGCTTTCTTT.

The chain carries TRBV30 and TRBJ1-1; D gene unclear. This CDR3 spans 14 amino acids. V gave up 2 bases and J gave up 5 bases, with 15 bases separating them. Germline lookup yields CDR1 GTSNPN and CDR2 SVGIG (reference sequence). The CDR3 is CAWSYSPERTEAFF. In DNA form, the CDR3 reads TGTGCCTGGAGTTACTCCCCCGAGAGGACTGAAGCTTTCTTT.

This rearrangement joins TRBV6-6 to TRBJ2-7; 10 bases line up with TRBD2. The CDR3 runs to 14 residues. V trimming: 7 bases; J trimming: 0 bases; junction bases outside the gene matches: 3. Germline assignment: CDR1 MNHNY and CDR2 SVGAGI (reference sequence). CDR3 loop: CASTPSGGSYEQYF. DNA for the CDR3: TGTGCCAGCACCCCTAGCGGGGGCTCCTACGAGCAGTACTTC.

The chain carries TRBV7-2 and TRBJ2-7; D is perhaps TRBD1 (6 bases). The CDR3 runs to 14 residues. CDR1 is SGHTA and CDR2 is FQGNSA in the germline V gene. V shed 5 bases and J shed 3 bases, with 14 bases lying between them. The DNA for the CDR3 is TGTGCCAGCAGCGAACAAACAGGGTACTACGAGCAGTACTTC. It specifies CASSEQTGYYEQYF.

The chain carries TRBV4-2 and TRBJ1-1; no firm D call. Between the trimmed V and J ends, which lost 1 base and 6 bases, there was a span of 15 bases. This CDR3 region has 15 residues. CDR1 and CDR2 from the germline V gene are LGHNA and YNFKEQ. For the CDR3, the DNA is TGTGCCAGCAGCCAAGTTAAAGAGGTGGTGGCTGAAGCTTTCTTT. As protein: CASSQVKEVVAEAFF.

This chain connects TRBV30 to TRBJ2-3; the D is unclear. V lost 6 bases to trimming and J lost 4 bases, with 8 bases between them. There are 11 residues in the CDR3. Germline V gene lookup returns CDR1 GTSNPN and CDR2 SVGIG (reference sequence). The CDR3, as DNA: TGTGCCTGCAGGCGTCCAGATACGCAGTATTTT. Translating it yields CACRRPDTQYF. Full variable domain (missing parts from reference TRBV30 and TRBJ2-3): SQTIHQWPATLVQPVGSPLSLECTVEGTSNPNLYWYRQAAGRGLQLLFYSVGIGQISSEVPQNLSASRPQDRQFILSSKKLLLSDSGFYLCACRRPDTQYFGPGTRLTVL.

The CDR3 region has the DNA TGTGCCAGCACCCCCTTCGGGGGATCCAATCAGCCCCAGCATTTT. Its protein product is CASTPFGGSNQPQHF. The chain joins TRBV27 to TRBJ1-5, with D perhaps TRBD1 (5 bases). The CDR3 contains 15 residues. Germline V lookup: CDR1 MNHEY, CDR2 SMNVEV (reference sequence). V was trimmed by 7 bases and J by 3 bases, leaving 16 bases between them.

This clone was detected only a few times. The chain uses TRBV30 and TRBJ2-1; possible D gene TRBD1, 5 bases. The germline gives CDR1 GTSNPN, CDR2 SVGIG (reference sequence). V was pared by 6 bases and J by 11 bases, with 14 bases between. This CDR3 contains 11 residues. The CDR3 bases are TGTGCCTGCCTCGTCAGGGAAAAGCAGTTCTTC. Amino acid sequence: CACLVREKQFF. Complete variable domain (other parts from reference TRBV30 and TRBJ2-1): SQTIHQWPATLVQPVGSPLSLECTVEGTSNPNLYWYRQAAGRGLQLLFYSVGIGQISSEVPQNLSASRPQDRQFILSSKKLLLSDSGFYLCACLVREKQFFGPGTRLTVL.

The chain combines TRBV28 with TRBJ1-1; no firm D call. The CDR3 totals 12 residues. The V gene lost 3 bases and the J gene lost 1 base, with 3 bases spanning the gap. The V gene's germline CDR1 is MDHEN and CDR2 SYDVKM. CDR3 DNA: TGTGCCAGCAGTTTTCGGAACACTGAAGCTTTCTTT. It yields the protein CASSFRNTEAFF.

The rearrangement uses TRBV5-6 and TRBJ2-7; no definite D call. Germline V gives CDR1 SGHDT, CDR2 YYEEEE. The CDR3 runs 18 residues. Between the trimmed V and J ends, which lost 0 bases and 0 bases, there was a span of 19 bases. This CDR3 reads CASSLVGGSLVVSYEQYF. In DNA, the CDR3 is TGTGCCAGCAGCTTGGTTGGCGGCAGCCTCGTTGTCTCCTACGAGCAGTACTTC.

This rearrangement joins TRBV19 to TRBJ1-1; tentative D call: TRBD1 (5 bases). The length of the CDR3 is 14 residues. V gave up 7 bases and J gave up 4 bases, with 16 bases separating them. Germline V lookup: CDR1 LNHDA, CDR2 SQIVND (reference sequence). The CDR3 is CASTPRGEGTEAFF. The CDR3, as DNA: TGTGCCAGTACTCCTCGGGGGGAGGGCACTGAAGCTTTCTTT.

The V and J genes are TRBV7-9 and TRBJ2-1; D possibly corresponds to TRBD2 (6 bases). In germline, CDR1 is SEHNR, CDR2 FQNEAQ (reference sequence). The CDR3 spans 15 residues. The V end lost 4 bases, the J end lost 1 base, and 11 bases lay between the germline ends. The CDR3: CASSYSGASYNEQFF. CDR3 sequence (DNA): TGTGCCAGCAGCTATAGCGGCGCATCCTACAATGAGCAGTTCTTC.

The chain links TRBV5-1 to TRBJ2-1, with 11 bases aligning to TRBD2. CDR3 size: 19 residues. V lost 1 base, J lost 0 bases, and 9 bases stayed unmatched. CDR1 and CDR2 (germline): SGHRS, YFSETQ. This chain's CDR3 is CASSLFASGGSLSYNEQFF. Here the CDR3 DNA reads TGCGCCAGCAGCTTGTTTGCTAGCGGGGGGTCCCTCTCCTACAATGAGCAGTTCTTC.

The count of this clone is one. The rearrangement joins TRBV6-6 to TRBJ1-3, with a tentative D call TRBD1 (6 bases). Germline V gene lookup returns CDR1 MNHNY and CDR2 SVGAGI (reference sequence). The ends were cut back, 4 bases at V and 4 bases at J, with 14 bases in the middle. The CDR3 totals 15 residues. Here the CDR3 DNA reads TGTGCCAGCAGTTGGACACAGGGATCGGGAAACACCATATATTTT. Encoded protein: CASSWTQGSGNTIYF.